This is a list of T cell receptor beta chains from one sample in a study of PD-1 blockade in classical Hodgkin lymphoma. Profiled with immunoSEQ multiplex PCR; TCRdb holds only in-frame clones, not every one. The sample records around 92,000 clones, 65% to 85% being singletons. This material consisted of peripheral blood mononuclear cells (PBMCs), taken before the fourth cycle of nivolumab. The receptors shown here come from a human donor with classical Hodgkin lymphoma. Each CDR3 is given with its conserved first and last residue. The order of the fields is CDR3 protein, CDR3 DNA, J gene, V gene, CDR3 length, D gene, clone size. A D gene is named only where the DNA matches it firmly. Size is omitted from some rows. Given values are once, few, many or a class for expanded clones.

CDR3: CASSEGQGFYEQYF; DNA: TGTGCCAGCAGTGAGGGACAGGGGTTCTACGAGCAGTACTTC; J: TRBJ2-7; V: TRBV6-1; length: 14; D: TRBD1; size: .
CDR3: CASSLLLNEQFF; DNA: TGTGCCAGCAGTTTACTCCTCAATGAGCAGTTCTTC; J: TRBJ2-1; V: TRBV28; length: 12; D: .; size: .
CDR3: CASSYIQGIAFF; DNA: TGTGCCAGCAGCTATATCCAGGGGATAGCTTTCTTT; J: TRBJ1-1; V: TRBV6-5; length: 12; D: .; size: .
CDR3: CASSQGHTSHEQYF; DNA: TGTGCCAGCAGCCAGGGACACACTTCCCACGAGCAGTACTTC; J: TRBJ2-7; V: TRBV14; length: 14; D: .; size: .
CDR3: CASRPNGLAGALDIQYF; DNA: TGTGCCAGCAGACCCAACGGACTAGCGGGAGCCTTAGACATTCAGTACTTC; J: TRBJ2-4; V: TRBV27; length: 17; D: TRBD2; size: .
CDR3: CASSYLSGAFF; DNA: TGTGCCAGCAGTTACCTTTCGGGAGCTTTCTTT; J: TRBJ1-1; V: TRBV6-6; length: 11; D: .; size: .
CDR3: CASSEGQGLGVETQYF; DNA: TGTGCCAGCAGTGAGGGACAGGGGCTCGGTGTAGAGACCCAGTACTTC; J: TRBJ2-5; V: TRBV6-1; length: 16; D: TRBD1; size: once
CDR3: CASSLGGQGRKNTEAFF; DNA: TGTGCCAGCAGCTTAGGGGGACAGGGGCGGAAGAACACTGAAGCTTTCTTT; J: TRBJ1-1; V: TRBV7-2; length: 17; D: TRBD1; size: .
CDR3: CASSELAGTTGELFF; DNA: TGTGCCAGCAGTGAACTAGCGGGGACCACCGGGGAGCTGTTTTTT; J: TRBJ2-2; V: TRBV2; length: 15; D: TRBD2; size: .
CDR3: CARGVNTEAFF; DNA: TGTGCCCGAGGGGTGAACACTGAAGCTTTCTTT; J: TRBJ1-1; V: TRBV30; length: 11; D: .; size: .
CDR3: CASSLGVSGNTIYF; DNA: TGTGCCAGCAGTCTGGGGGTCTCTGGAAACACCATATATTTT; J: TRBJ1-3; V: TRBV2; length: 14; D: .; size: .
CDR3: CASSPRPGQGLAGANVLTF; DNA: TGTGCCAGCAGTCCCCGCCCGGGACAGGGTTTGGCTGGGGCCAACGTCCTGACTTTC; J: TRBJ2-6; V: TRBV7-2; length: 19; D: TRBD1; size: .
CDR3: CASSPTSKGSTDTQYF; DNA: TGCGCCAGCAGCCCGACCTCTAAGGGATCCACAGATACGCAGTATTTT; J: TRBJ2-3; V: TRBV5-1; length: 16; D: .; size: .
CDR3: CASSLVSQGFLSGNTIYF; DNA: TGTGCCAGCAGCTTAGTTAGCCAGGGGTTCTTATCTGGAAACACCATATATTTT; J: TRBJ1-3; V: TRBV7-2; length: 18; D: .; size: .
CDR3: CAISVIQGGTEAFF; DNA: TGTGCCATCAGTGTAATACAGGGGGGGACTGAAGCTTTCTTT; J: TRBJ1-1; V: TRBV10-3; length: 14; D: TRBD1; size: .
CDR3: CASSPSSAGGSSEQFF; DNA: TGTGCCAGTAGTCCCTCAAGTGCGGGAGGGTCTTCGGAGCAGTTCTTC; J: TRBJ2-1; V: TRBV19; length: 16; D: TRBD2; size: .
CDR3: CASRPGGTSYEKLFF; DNA: TGTGCCAGCAGGCCCGGGGGAACGTCCTATGAAAAACTGTTTTTT; J: TRBJ1-4; V: TRBV28; length: 15; D: .; size: .
CDR3: CASSPSRTSGRANNEQFF; DNA: TGCGCCAGCAGCCCATCCCGGACTAGCGGGAGGGCCAACAATGAGCAGTTCTTC; J: TRBJ2-1; V: TRBV23-1; length: 18; D: TRBD2; size: once
CDR3: CASTSNRNEQFF; DNA: TGTGCCAGCACCTCAAACCGCAATGAGCAGTTCTTC; J: TRBJ2-1; V: TRBV4-2; length: 12; D: .; size: .
CDR3: CASSLDWGGGIYEQYF; DNA: TGTGCCAGCAGCTTAGATTGGGGGGGAGGGATTTACGAGCAGTACTTC; J: TRBJ2-7; V: TRBV7-2; length: 16; D: TRBD2; size: .
CDR3: CASINGGDSADTQYF; DNA: TGTGCCAGCATCAACGGGGGAGACTCAGCTGATACGCAGTATTTT; J: TRBJ2-3; V: TRBV28; length: 15; D: .; size: .
CDR3: CASSIWRQGGYEQYF; DNA: TGTGCCAGTAGTATATGGAGACAGGGGGGTTACGAGCAGTACTTC; J: TRBJ2-7; V: TRBV19; length: 15; D: TRBD1; size: .
CDR3: CASSAGTGGADTQYF; DNA: TGCGCCAGCAGCGCCGGGACAGGGGGCGCAGATACGCAGTATTTT; J: TRBJ2-3; V: TRBV5-1; length: 15; D: TRBD1; size: .
CDR3: CSVSGQDNYGYTF; DNA: TGCAGCGTCTCGGGACAGGATAACTATGGCTACACCTTC; J: TRBJ1-2; V: TRBV29-1; length: 13; D: TRBD1; size: .
CDR3: CASSLVLGSSYEQFF; DNA: TGTGCCAGCAGCTTAGTATTAGGGAGTAGCTATGAGCAGTTCTTC; J: TRBJ2-1; V: TRBV7-2; length: 15; D: .; size: .
CDR3: CASSIAGNSRMNTEAFF; DNA: TGTGCCAGCTCAATTGCCGGGAACAGCCGAATGAACACTGAAGCTTTCTTT; J: TRBJ1-1; V: TRBV18; length: 17; D: .; size: few
CDR3: CASSQDVMAGQVNGYTF; DNA: TGTGCCAGCAGCCAAGACGTGATGGCAGGGCAGGTCAATGGCTACACCTTC; J: TRBJ1-2; V: TRBV4-2; length: 17; D: .; size: .
CDR3: CASTGLAVPSTDTQYF; DNA: TGTGCCAGCACAGGGCTAGCGGTTCCTAGCACAGATACGCAGTATTTT; J: TRBJ2-3; V: TRBV2; length: 16; D: TRBD2; size: .
CDR3: CASSLALRVVGETQYF; DNA: TGTGCCAGCAGCTTAGCTCTCAGAGTGGTCGGAGAGACCCAGTACTTC; J: TRBJ2-5; V: TRBV7-2; length: 16; D: .; size: .
CDR3: CASSWALGLPQYF; DNA: TGTGCCAGCAGTTGGGCCCTGGGCCTGCCGCAGTATTTT; J: TRBJ2-3; V: TRBV27; length: 13; D: .; size: once
CDR3: CASSLIQDTQYF; DNA: TGTGCCAGCAGCTTAATCCAGGATACGCAGTATTTT; J: TRBJ2-3; V: TRBV7-9; length: 12; D: .; size: .
CDR3: CASSRDNEQFF; DNA: TGTGCCAGCTCAAGAGACAATGAGCAGTTCTTC; J: TRBJ2-1; V: TRBV7-9; length: 11; D: .; size: .
CDR3: CAWSSPGTEFPEAFF; DNA: TGTGCCTGGAGTTCACCCGGGACAGAATTTCCAGAAGCTTTCTTT; J: TRBJ1-1; V: TRBV30; length: 15; D: TRBD1; size: .
CDR3: CASSPGQPYGYTF; DNA: TGCGCCAGCAGCCCCGGACAGCCATATGGCTACACCTTC; J: TRBJ1-2; V: TRBV5-1; length: 13; D: .; size: .
CDR3: CASSLTGTDTQYF; DNA: TGTGCCAGCAGCTTGACGGGCACAGATACGCAGTATTTT; J: TRBJ2-3; V: TRBV5-6; length: 13; D: .; size: .
CDR3: CASSPRQRANTGELFF; DNA: TGTGCCAGCAGTCCCCGACAGCGAGCGAACACCGGGGAGCTGTTTTTT; J: TRBJ2-2; V: TRBV28; length: 16; D: .; size: .
CDR3: CASSIRQGYGYTF; DNA: TGTGCCAGCAGCATCCGACAGGGTTATGGCTACACCTTC; J: TRBJ1-2; V: TRBV7-9; length: 13; D: TRBD1; size: .
CDR3: CASSLDRDQPQHF; DNA: TGTGCCAGCAGCCTGGACAGGGATCAGCCCCAGCATTTT; J: TRBJ1-5; V: TRBV7-8; length: 13; D: TRBD1; size: once
CDR3: CASVRDGRPFEAFF; DNA: TGTGCCAGCGTTCGGGACGGACGCCCCTTTGAAGCTTTCTTT; J: TRBJ1-1; V: TRBV7-9; length: 14; D: .; size: .
CDR3: CASSVVAETQYF; DNA: TGCGCCAGCAGTGTGGTTGCAGAGACCCAGTACTTC; J: TRBJ2-5; V: TRBV10-2; length: 12; D: .; size: .
CDR3: CASSLPTSGRVETQYF; DNA: TGCGCCAGCAGCTTGCCTACTAGCGGGAGGGTAGAGACCCAGTACTTC; J: TRBJ2-5; V: TRBV5-1; length: 16; D: TRBD2; size: .